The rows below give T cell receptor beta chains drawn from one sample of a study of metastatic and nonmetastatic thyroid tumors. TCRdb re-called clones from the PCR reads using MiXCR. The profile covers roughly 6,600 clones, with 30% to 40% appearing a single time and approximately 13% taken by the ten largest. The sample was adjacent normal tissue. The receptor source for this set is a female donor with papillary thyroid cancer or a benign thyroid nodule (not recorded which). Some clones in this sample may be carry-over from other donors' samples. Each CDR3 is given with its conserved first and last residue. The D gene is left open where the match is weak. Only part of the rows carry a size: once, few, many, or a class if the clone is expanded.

CDR3nt: TGTGCCAGCAGTGAAGCTTGGCCCAATGAGCAGTTCTTC
CDR3aa: CASSEAWPNEQFF
abundance: few
v_gene: TRBV6-1
d_gene: .
j_gene: TRBJ2-1

CDR3nt: TGTGCCAGCAGTGAAGCGGACACCGGGGAGCTGTTTTTT
CDR3aa: CASSEADTGELFF
abundance: .
v_gene: TRBV6-1
d_gene: .
j_gene: TRBJ2-2

CDR3nt: TGTGCCACCAGCAGAGATGTCGGGGTCCTTGGCGGCCTCTTAGGCTACACCTTC
CDR3aa: CATSRDVGVLGGLLGYTF
abundance: .
v_gene: TRBV15
d_gene: .
j_gene: TRBJ1-2

CDR3nt: TGTGCCAGCAGTGTAGGTCCAGGGGTCTATGGCTACACCTTC
CDR3aa: CASSVGPGVYGYTF
abundance: few
v_gene: TRBV2
d_gene: .
j_gene: TRBJ1-2

CDR3nt: TGTGCCAGCAGTTTTTCAGGGACAGGGCAAAATTCCTACGAGCAGTACTTC
CDR3aa: CASSFSGTGQNSYEQYF
abundance: few
v_gene: TRBV27
d_gene: TRBD1
j_gene: TRBJ2-7

CDR3nt: TGTGCCAGCAGCCAAGACGTGGTCAACCCGCGAGCTTTCTTT
CDR3aa: CASSQDVVNPRAFF
abundance: .
v_gene: TRBV14
d_gene: .
j_gene: TRBJ1-1

CDR3nt: TGTGCCAGCAGCTTAGGAGGAGGAGACAAGAACACTGAAGCTTTCTTT
CDR3aa: CASSLGGGDKNTEAFF
abundance: few
v_gene: TRBV11-3
d_gene: .
j_gene: TRBJ1-1

CDR3nt: TGCGCCAGCAGCTTAGCCGCCTCCGGGAGGCACTACGAGCAGTACTTC
CDR3aa: CASSLAASGRHYEQYF
abundance: .
v_gene: TRBV7-2
d_gene: TRBD2
j_gene: TRBJ2-7

CDR3nt: TGTGCCAGTACTCCCGCGGAGGGGCAGGAGTTAGTTTGGACTGAAGCTTTCTTT
CDR3aa: CASTPAEGQELVWTEAFF
abundance: .
v_gene: TRBV19
d_gene: .
j_gene: TRBJ1-1

CDR3nt: TGCAGTGCCAGTTACTTTAGCGGGGGGCACGTCAAAGATACACAGTATTTT
CDR3aa: CSASYFSGGHVKDTQYF
abundance: once
v_gene: TRBV20-1
d_gene: TRBD2
j_gene: TRBJ2-3

CDR3nt: TGCGCCAGCAGCTTGGGCGTACAGGGTGAAGAACCCCAGCATTTT
CDR3aa: CASSLGVQGEEPQHF
abundance: large
v_gene: TRBV5-1
d_gene: .
j_gene: TRBJ1-5

CDR3nt: TGCAGTGCTAGAGATCTGGTAGCTAGTGATACCGGGGAGCTGTTTTTT
CDR3aa: CSARDLVASDTGELFF
abundance: .
v_gene: TRBV20-1
d_gene: .
j_gene: TRBJ2-2

CDR3nt: TGTGCCAGCAGTAACTACAGGGGGCCGAACTACGAGCAGTACTTC
CDR3aa: CASSNYRGPNYEQYF
abundance: few
v_gene: TRBV2
d_gene: TRBD1
j_gene: TRBJ2-7

CDR3nt: TGTGCCAGTAACCACAGGGGCCTAACCGGAAACACCATATATTTT
CDR3aa: CASNHRGLTGNTIYF
abundance: .
v_gene: TRBV19
d_gene: TRBD1
j_gene: TRBJ1-3

CDR3nt: TGCAGTGTTGGACAGGGGGATCAGCCCCAGCATTTT
CDR3aa: CSVGQGDQPQHF
abundance: .
v_gene: TRBV20-1
d_gene: TRBD1
j_gene: TRBJ1-5

CDR3nt: TGTGCCAGCAGCTTAGCGGGGTATGGACAGGGATACGAGCAGTACTTC
CDR3aa: CASSLAGYGQGYEQYF
abundance: .
v_gene: TRBV7-2
d_gene: TRBD1
j_gene: TRBJ2-7

CDR3nt: TGCGCCAGCAGCCGGAATATTGGGGGCGTCGTTTACGAGCAGTACTTC
CDR3aa: CASSRNIGGVVYEQYF
abundance: .
v_gene: TRBV5-1
d_gene: .
j_gene: TRBJ2-7

CDR3nt: TGTGCCAGCAGCTTAGATGGGCAGCCCCAGCATTTT
CDR3aa: CASSLDGQPQHF
abundance: few
v_gene: TRBV7-9
d_gene: .
j_gene: TRBJ1-5

CDR3nt: TGTGCCAGTAGCCCCCGTTACCAAGAGACCCAGTACTTC
CDR3aa: CASSPRYQETQYF
abundance: .
v_gene: TRBV19
d_gene: .
j_gene: TRBJ2-5

CDR3nt: TGCAGTGCTTCCACTTACTCCCCTCAAGAGACCCAGTACTTC
CDR3aa: CSASTYSPQETQYF
abundance: .
v_gene: TRBV20-1
d_gene: .
j_gene: TRBJ2-5

CDR3nt: TGTGCCAGCAGCCAGGCCGTAGCCACCGGGGAGCTGTTTTTT
CDR3aa: CASSQAVATGELFF
abundance: .
v_gene: TRBV3-1
d_gene: .
j_gene: TRBJ2-2

CDR3nt: TGTGCCAGCAGTTTGTCGGGAAGGCTCACTGAAGCTTTCTTT
CDR3aa: CASSLSGRLTEAFF
abundance: .
v_gene: TRBV28
d_gene: .
j_gene: TRBJ1-1

CDR3nt: TGCGCCAGCAGCTTGGACTTTACTCCGAACACTGAAGCTTTCTTT
CDR3aa: CASSLDFTPNTEAFF
abundance: large
v_gene: TRBV5-1
d_gene: .
j_gene: TRBJ1-1

CDR3nt: TGCAGTGCCCCGGACCGTGCCTACGAGCAGTACTTC
CDR3aa: CSAPDRAYEQYF
abundance: .
v_gene: TRBV20-1
d_gene: .
j_gene: TRBJ2-7

CDR3nt: TGTGCCAGCAGTTACTCGTTAGGGAGGGAGAACGAGCAGTACTTC
CDR3aa: CASSYSLGRENEQYF
abundance: .
v_gene: TRBV6-5
d_gene: TRBD2
j_gene: TRBJ2-7

CDR3nt: TGTGCCAGCAGCTTAGTTGGGACAACCTACGAGCAGTACTTC
CDR3aa: CASSLVGTTYEQYF
abundance: .
v_gene: TRBV7-8
d_gene: .
j_gene: TRBJ2-7

CDR3nt: TGCGCCAGCAGCCAAGTCGAACGGGACAGGGGGCGAGATACGCAGTATTTT
CDR3aa: CASSQVERDRGRDTQYF
abundance: few
v_gene: TRBV4-1
d_gene: TRBD1
j_gene: TRBJ2-3

CDR3nt: TGTGCCAGCAGTTTGACCCCCCTTCGCGAGCAGTACTTC
CDR3aa: CASSLTPLREQYF
abundance: .
v_gene: TRBV27
d_gene: .
j_gene: TRBJ2-7

CDR3nt: TGTGACAGCCTCCCACAGGGAAACAATCATCCCCACCATTTT
CDR3aa: CDSLPQGNNHPHHF
abundance: .
v_gene: TRBV6-1
d_gene: .
j_gene: TRBJ1-5

CDR3nt: TGTGCCAGCAGCCAAGACAGGGGGGCTTTCTATGGCTACACCTTC
CDR3aa: CASSQDRGAFYGYTF
abundance: .
v_gene: TRBV3-1
d_gene: TRBD1
j_gene: TRBJ1-2

CDR3nt: TGTGCCAGCAGTGGTTATCCAGGGTCCTATAATTCACCCCTCCACTTT
CDR3aa: CASSGYPGSYNSPLHF
abundance: .
v_gene: TRBV6-1
d_gene: .
j_gene: TRBJ1-6

CDR3nt: TGTGCCAGTAGTACGGACAGATACTATGGCTACACCTTC
CDR3aa: CASSTDRYYGYTF
abundance: few
v_gene: TRBV19
d_gene: .
j_gene: TRBJ1-2

CDR3nt: TGTGCCAGCAGCGGACTAGCGGGCAGAGGTTCCTACAATGAGCAGTTCTTC
CDR3aa: CASSGLAGRGSYNEQFF
abundance: few
v_gene: TRBV6-1
d_gene: TRBD2
j_gene: TRBJ2-1

CDR3nt: TGTGCCAGCAGCCTAGGACTAGCGGGAGGGAGGGAGACCCAGTACTTC
CDR3aa: CASSLGLAGGRETQYF
abundance: .
v_gene: TRBV27
d_gene: TRBD2
j_gene: TRBJ2-5

CDR3nt: TGTGCCATCAGTCTGGGGGGCTATGGCTACACCTTC
CDR3aa: CAISLGGYGYTF
abundance: few
v_gene: TRBV10-3
d_gene: .
j_gene: TRBJ1-2

CDR3nt: TGTGCCAGCAGTTTATGGCCGGATACGCAGTATTTT
CDR3aa: CASSLWPDTQYF
abundance: few
v_gene: TRBV28
d_gene: .
j_gene: TRBJ2-3

CDR3nt: TGTGCCAGCACCGCGAGGGCTAGCGGCAGCACAGATACGCAGTATTTT
CDR3aa: CASTARASGSTDTQYF
abundance: .
v_gene: TRBV11-2
d_gene: TRBD2
j_gene: TRBJ2-3

CDR3nt: TGCAGTGCTAGAGGTACAGACAATCAGCCCCAGCATTTT
CDR3aa: CSARGTDNQPQHF
abundance: .
v_gene: TRBV20-1
d_gene: .
j_gene: TRBJ1-5

CDR3nt: TGTGCCAGTAGTCGTCTAGCGGCAAACACCGGGGAGCTGTTTTTT
CDR3aa: CASSRLAANTGELFF
abundance: .
v_gene: TRBV19
d_gene: TRBD2
j_gene: TRBJ2-2

CDR3nt: TGTGCCAGCAGGTCTCCCGGGACAGGGGACACCGGGGAGCTGTTTTTT
CDR3aa: CASRSPGTGDTGELFF
abundance: few
v_gene: TRBV28
d_gene: TRBD1
j_gene: TRBJ2-2

CDR3nt: TGCGCCAGCAGCCCCGGGTGGGAGGCTGCTGAAGCTTTCTTT
CDR3aa: CASSPGWEAAEAFF
abundance: few
v_gene: TRBV5-1
d_gene: .
j_gene: TRBJ1-1

CDR3nt: TGTGCCAGCAGTTACGATTGGAGCGGTGGTGAGCAGTTCTTC
CDR3aa: CASSYDWSGGEQFF
abundance: few
v_gene: TRBV6-5
d_gene: .
j_gene: TRBJ2-1

CDR3nt: TGTGCCAGCAGCTTGGCCGGGACTAGCGGGGGATACGAGCAGTACTTC
CDR3aa: CASSLAGTSGGYEQYF
abundance: large
v_gene: TRBV5-5
d_gene: TRBD2
j_gene: TRBJ2-7